What follows are 27 T cell receptor beta chains derived from one specimen sequenced in a study of regulatory T cells in long-lasting Graves disease. For TCR beta, libraries came from iRepertoire HTBI primers and Arm-PCR of CDR3 regions. Each CDR3 protein is one row after TCRdb ran MiXCR on the multiplex PCR reads. The repertoire has some 370,000 distinct CDR3 sequences, 20% of them found once; the top ten carry around 20%. As for time point: persistent/refractory GD, antithyroid drugs over 5 years with positive TRAb. With RNA extracted from PBMCs as input, the TCR library was made. Here the sequenced sample was peripheral blood mononuclear cells (PBMCs), taken when the disease was refractory, from a patient treated with antithyroid drugs. The receptors shown here come from a female donor with Graves disease.

This clonotype has ten or more counts. The J gene is TRBJ1-4, the V gene TRBV20-1; D not resolved. The CDR3 contains 13 residues. The V gene lost 1 base and the J gene lost 5 bases, with 8 bases spanning the gap. Germline V lookup: CDR1 DFQATT, CDR2 SNEGSKA (reference sequence). CDR3 in amino acids: CSARGAENEKLFF. CDR3 nucleotides: TGCAGTGCTAGAGGAGCGGAGAATGAAAAACTGTTTTTT.

The chain carries TRBV19 and TRBJ2-7; 12 bases line up with TRBD2. CDR1 is LNHDA, CDR2 SQIVND, per germline (reference sequence). CDR3 length equals 18 residues. The ends lost 3 bases at V and 0 bases at J; junction bases unmatched: 9. The CDR3 DNA follows: TGTGCCAGTAGTATGGATGGACTAGCGGGACCTAGCTCCTACGAGCAGTACTTC. Its translation: CASSMDGLAGPSSYEQYF.

The chain carries TRBV29-1 and TRBJ2-7; D might be TRBD2 (6 bases). This CDR3 spans 15 amino acids. V lost 4 bases and J lost 4, with 20 bases in between. Germline assignment: CDR1 SQVTM and CDR2 ANQGSEA. CDR3: CSVVFPTGSSYEQYF. CDR3 nucleotide sequence: TGCAGCGTTGTTTTCCCCACCGGGAGTTCATACGAGCAGTACTTC.

The CDR3 reads CASSEATGPGNTIYF. The CDR3 nucleotides are TGCGCCAGCAGTGAGGCAACAGGCCCTGGAAACACCATATATTTT. The V call is TRBV10-2, the J call TRBJ1-3, with a possible D match to TRBD1 (5 bases). CDR3 length equals 15 residues. Germline V gene sequence: CDR1 WSHSY, CDR2 SAAADI. Trimming cost V 2 bases and J 2 bases, with 10 bases left between them.

This clonotype was recorded at least ten times. The rearrangement links TRBV19 to TRBJ1-1; D might be TRBD1 (6 bases). The CDR3 sequence is 15 residues long. In germline, CDR1 is LNHDA, CDR2 SQIVND (reference sequence). The V and J ends lost 0 bases and 2 bases respectively, with 10 bases between them. In DNA form, the CDR3 reads TGTGCCAGTAGTATAGATTGGACAGACAACACTGAAGCTTTCTTT. As protein: CASSIDWTDNTEAFF.

This clonotype was recorded many times. The chain combines TRBV27 with TRBJ1-1; possibly TRBD1 for D (6 bases). Germline CDR1 reads MNHEY; CDR2 reads SMNVEV (reference sequence). This CDR3 is built from 13 residues. V was trimmed by 6 bases and J by 2 bases, leaving 10 bases between them. CDR3 in DNA: TGTGCCAGCAGGAGGACAGTCAACACTGAAGCTTTCTTT. Residues: CASRRTVNTEAFF.

V usage is TRBV5-1 and J usage is TRBJ2-1, with D possibly TRBD1 on 6 matching bases. The V end was cut by 3 bases, the J end by 5 bases, with 12 bases between. Germline assignment: CDR1 SGHRS and CDR2 YFSETQ. The CDR3 is 14 residues long. The CDR3 here is CASSYAGENNEQFF. The CDR3, as DNA: TGCGCCAGCAGCTACGCAGGGGAGAACAATGAGCAGTTCTTC.

The chain links TRBV27 to TRBJ2-5, with 12 bases matching TRBD2. This CDR3 is built from 21 residues. Trimming removed 5 bases from V and 0 bases from J; junction bases left unmatched: 19. Per germline, CDR1 MNHEY and CDR2 SMNVEV (reference sequence). The CDR3 region is CASSPLPPTSGRPGYQETQYF. In DNA form, the CDR3 reads TGTGCCAGCAGTCCTCTCCCTCCGACTAGCGGGAGACCGGGGTACCAAGAGACCCAGTACTTC.

This clonotype appeared many times. The V and J genes are TRBV28 and TRBJ2-7; perhaps TRBD1 as D (7 bases). Germline values: CDR1 MDHEN, CDR2 SYDVKM. Trimming shortened V by 5 bases and J by 1 base, and 12 bases separated the two germline ends. The CDR3 contains 14 residues. The CDR3 is CASSAAGGSYEQYF. CDR3 in DNA: TGTGCCAGCAGTGCAGCAGGGGGGTCCTACGAGCAGTACTTC.

This clonotype came up many times. The genes are TRBV6-1 and TRBJ1-2; 10 bases agree with TRBD1. The CDR3 is 15 amino acids. V lost 5 bases and J lost 7; bases outside the gene matches: 10. The germline gives CDR1 MNHNS, CDR2 SASEGT. This CDR3 reads CASSHNRDRGSGYTF. In DNA, the CDR3 is TGTGCCAGCAGTCACAACCGGGACAGGGGATCTGGCTACACCTTC.

The gene calls are TRBV20-1 and TRBJ2-7; D remains unclear. The CDR3 runs 14 residues. Looked up from germline, CDR1 is DFQATT and CDR2 is SNEGSKA (reference sequence). V dropped 6 bases and J dropped 3 bases, with 18 bases sitting between them. The CDR3, as DNA: TGCAGTGCAACACCCCCCCAGGACCACTACGAGCAGTACTTC. It encodes CSATPPQDHYEQYF.

The CDR3 is CASSWAGQPGEQYF. The CDR3 DNA follows: TGTGCCAGCAGCTGGGCAGGACAACCCGGCGAGCAGTACTTC. This chain uses TRBV5-6 with TRBJ2-7; tentative D call: TRBD1 (5 bases). V lost 3 bases, J lost 6 bases, and 16 bases lay in between. Germline CDR1 SGHDT, CDR2 YYEEEE. This CDR3 has 14 amino acids.

Ten or more counts support this clonotype. The V gene is TRBV27, the J gene TRBJ2-7; no reliable D call. Germline CDR1 is MNHEY and CDR2 is SMNVEV (reference sequence). This CDR3 contains 12 residues. V dropped 3 bases and J dropped 6 bases, with 9 bases sitting between them. Here the CDR3 DNA reads TGTGCCAGCAGTTTTGGCGGATCCGAGCAGTACTTC. Protein: CASSFGGSEQYF.

This clonotype was found a few times. V gene TRBV6-5 combines with J gene TRBJ2-2, with D perhaps TRBD1 (5 bases). The CDR3 runs to 18 residues. Germline V lookup: CDR1 MNHEY, CDR2 SVGAGI. Trimming left V 0 bases short and J 2 bases short, with 16 bases between. CDR3 sequence (DNA): TGTGCCAGCAGTTACTCGATACCAGGGCGGATTAACACCGGGGAGCTGTTTTTT. As protein: CASSYSIPGRINTGELFF.

This clonotype was counted at least ten times. The V gene is TRBV6-5, the J gene TRBJ2-5; weak D call: TRBD2 (5 bases). CDR3 size: 16 residues. CDR1 MNHEY and CDR2 SVGAGI come from the germline V gene. The ends were cut back, 0 bases at V and 1 base at J, with 12 bases in the middle. This CDR3 is CASSYSLVATQETQYF. CDR3 in DNA: TGTGCCAGCAGTTACTCGTTGGTAGCGACCCAAGAGACCCAGTACTTC.

This clonotype has at least ten counts. This chain connects TRBV7-2 to TRBJ2-7; D is unresolved. The CDR3 runs 13 residues. Germline V CDR1 and CDR2: SGHTA, FQGNSA. Between the trimmed V and J ends, which lost 5 bases and 1 base, there was a span of 9 bases. This chain's CDR3 is CASSRDLSYEQYF. The CDR3, as DNA: TGTGCCAGCAGCAGAGATCTGTCCTACGAGCAGTACTTC.

V is TRBV7-8 and J is TRBJ2-1; 13 bases map to TRBD2. CDR3 size: 16 residues. Trimming removed 2 bases from V and 8 bases from J; junction bases left unmatched: 6. In germline, CDR1 is SGHVS, CDR2 FQNEAQ. The CDR3 DNA sequence: TGTGCCAGCAGCTTAATAGGGACTAGCGGGGTCTATGAGCAGTTCTTC. Encoded protein: CASSLIGTSGVYEQFF.

The rearrangement links TRBV11-2 to TRBJ2-2, with 7 bases matching TRBD2. The CDR3 spans 15 residues. Trimming took 2 bases from V and 4 from J; bases not matched to a gene: 4. The germline V gene encodes CDR1 SGHAT and CDR2 FQNNGV. The CDR3 nucleotides read TGTGCCAGCAGCTTATTTGGCGGGAGCACCGGGGAGCTGTTTTTT. It is translated as CASSLFGGSTGELFF.

In this sample, this clonotype turned up a few times. V gene TRBV2 combines with J gene TRBJ2-1, with TRBD2 matching over 7 bases. This CDR3 contains 15 residues. After removal of 6 bases from V and 1 base from J, the junction contained 6 bases not matched to a gene. The germline V gene has CDR1 SNHLY and CDR2 FYNNEI. The CDR3 protein is CASRPLATSYNEQFF. The CDR3 coding sequence is TGTGCCAGCAGGCCACTAGCGACTTCCTACAATGAGCAGTTCTTC.

This clonotype was recorded a few times. The chain has TRBV10-3 and TRBJ2-5; the D is unclear. The CDR3 length is 12 residues. Trimming removed 2 bases at V and 5 bases at J, with 6 bases between. Germline CDR1 is ENHRY and CDR2 is SYGVKD. The CDR3: CAISEGAETQYF. The CDR3 coding sequence is TGTGCCATCAGTGAGGGTGCCGAGACCCAGTACTTC.

This clonotype came up a few times. This sequence joins TRBV27 and TRBJ2-7; D gene uncertain. CDR1 is MNHEY, CDR2 SMNVEV, per germline (reference sequence). This CDR3 spans 15 amino acids. Trimming removed 1 base from V and 2 bases from J, with 12 bases in between. The CDR3 nucleotides read TGTGCCAGCAGTTTATACCCAGGCGACACCTACGAGCAGTACTTC. Residues: CASSLYPGDTYEQYF.

The rearrangement links TRBV19 to TRBJ1-5, with D possibly TRBD1 on 5 matching bases. The germline V gene encodes CDR1 LNHDA and CDR2 SQIVND (reference sequence). Trimming took off 5 bases at V and 7 bases at J, with 18 bases between the two ends. CDR3 length: 15 amino acids. DNA for the CDR3: TGTGCCAGTAGTCTCTTACCAAGGGGCGAACAGCCCCAGCATTTT. Amino acids: CASSLLPRGEQPQHF.

This clonotype has more than one count but fewer than ten. The V gene is TRBV20-1, the J gene TRBJ2-7; D unresolved. This CDR3 comprises 12 residues. V was cut by 6 bases and J by 4 bases, with 13 bases left in between. Germline values: CDR1 DFQATT, CDR2 SNEGSKA (reference sequence). The CDR3 sequence: CSASPDLYEQYF. The CDR3 DNA follows: TGCAGTGCCTCACCTGACCTGTACGAGCAGTACTTC.

This clonotype was picked up many times. The V call is TRBV11-2, the J call TRBJ1-1; D not resolved. Germline loops: CDR1 SGHAT, CDR2 FQNNGV. The V end was cut by 5 bases, the J end by 7 bases, with 14 bases between. CDR3 size: 13 residues. The chain's CDR3 is CASSPPRVGEAFF. In DNA form, the CDR3 reads TGTGCCAGCAGCCCCCCCCGGGTGGGTGAAGCTTTCTTT.

This clonotype was recorded many times. The chain is built from TRBV20-1 and TRBJ2-5, with 9 bases lining up with TRBD1. The CDR3 consists of 15 residues. V lost 3 bases and J lost 5; bases outside the gene matches: 10. Germline-derived CDR1 and CDR2 are DFQATT and SNEGSKA (reference sequence). CDR3 in DNA: TGCAGTGCTAGGGGGGCACAGGGGGCGAGGGAGACCCAGTACTTC. Its protein is CSARGAQGARETQYF.

The J gene is TRBJ2-7, the V gene TRBV18; 7 bases agree with TRBD1. With 6 bases clipped from V and 7 bases from J, the junction kept 6 bases outside the gene matches. The CDR3 extends over 12 amino acids. Germline CDR1 KGHSH, CDR2 LQKENI. The CDR3 loop reads CASSPDRWEQYF. The CDR3 DNA reads TGTGCCAGCTCCCCGGACAGGTGGGAGCAGTACTTC.

With respect to this clonotype: A much larger clonotype is one base distant, so this may be a read error. The chain recombines TRBV6-1 with TRBJ2-7; 7 bases are a match to TRBD2. CDR1 MNHNS and CDR2 SASEGT come from the germline V gene. The CDR3 has 14 residues. The CDR3 DNA reads TGTGCCAGCGGGGAGCTGGGACTATCCTACGGGCAGTACTTC. This encodes CASGELGLSYGQYF.